These 23 T cell receptor beta chains share one sample of origin, sequenced in a study of T cells after yellow fever vaccination. Using its own MiXCR run on the 5' RACE reads, TCRdb lists one record per CDR3 protein. The table shows 300,000 to 400,000 distinct CDR3 sequences, with approximately 9% occurring only once. This material consisted of PBMCs, taken on the day of the first yellow fever vaccination. The receptors originated from a man aged 18 to 35 who received the YFV17D yellow fever vaccine.

The chain recombines TRBV20-1 with TRBJ2-1; perhaps D is TRBD1 or TRBD2 (6 bases each). The CDR3 has 12 amino acids. V was shortened by 7 bases and J by 8 bases, with 15 bases between the two germline ends. In germline, CDR1 is DFQATT, CDR2 SNEGSKA (reference sequence). CDR3 sequence: CSVIGGRDEQFF. CDR3 nucleotide sequence: TGCAGTGTGATAGGGGGGCGCGATGAGCAGTTCTTC.

This rearrangement joins TRBV5-4 to TRBJ2-5; D is unresolved. The CDR3 sequence is 15 residues long. Germline V gives CDR1 SGHNT, CDR2 YYREEE (reference sequence). The V gene lost 0 bases and the J gene lost 2 bases, with 11 bases spanning the gap. CDR3 sequence (DNA): TGTGCCAGCAGCTTGGACGCGGCGGTACAAGAGACCCAGTACTTC. It is translated as CASSLDAAVQETQYF.

The sample holds a few counts of this clonotype. This rearrangement joins TRBV7-3 to TRBJ2-1; tentative D call: TRBD2 (5 bases). The V and J ends lost 5 bases and 9 bases respectively, with 11 bases between them. The V gene's germline CDR1 is SGHTA and CDR2 FQGTGA. CDR3 size: 12 residues. The CDR3 DNA sequence: TGTGCCAGCAGCCGTGACGGGGTTGAGCAGTTCTTC. Translating gives CASSRDGVEQFF.

The genes are TRBV21-1 and TRBJ1-5; TRBD1 reflects the table's D call only, with no check against the DNA. TRBV21-1 is shown as a pseudogene. CDR3 size: 13 residues. The DNA for the CDR3 is TGTGCCCGCCACAGGCGCGGCAATCAGCCCCAGCATTTT. This sequence encodes CARHRRGNQPQHF.

This clonotype was observed at least ten times. The V and J genes are TRBV27 and TRBJ2-2; 7 bases are shared with TRBD1. V shed 7 bases and J 7 bases; nucleotides not matched to a gene: 12. This CDR3 has 15 residues. The germline V gene has CDR1 MNHEY and CDR2 SMNVEV (reference sequence). The CDR3 loop is CASTLEWQGVGELFF. CDR3 DNA: TGTGCCAGCACCCTTGAGTGGCAGGGGGTCGGGGAGCTGTTTTTT.

A few counts support this clonotype. J is TRBJ1-2 and V is TRBV28; the D is unclear. This CDR3 is 13 amino acids long. Germline-derived CDR1 and CDR2 are MDHEN and SYDVKM. Trimming took 3 bases from V and 8 from J, leaving 13 bases between them. The CDR3 sequence: CASSLYGPGGYTF. CDR3 DNA: TGTGCCAGCAGTTTGTACGGTCCTGGCGGCTACACCTTC.

This clonotype was observed a handful of times. Written as DNA, the CDR3 is TGTGCCAGCAGCCGGGACTGGCCGAACAATGAGCAGTTCTTC. As protein: CASSRDWPNNEQFF. This sequence joins TRBV6-1 and TRBJ2-1, with D maybe TRBD2 (6 bases). The CDR3 runs to 14 residues. Germline CDR1 reads MNHNS; CDR2 reads SASEGT. V gave up 6 bases and J gave up 5 bases, with 14 bases separating them.

This clonotype came up a few times. The chain is built from TRBV4-3 and TRBJ2-5, with 7 bases lining up with TRBD2. Trimming cost V 1 base and J 5 bases; bases outside gene matches: 4. Germline V gives CDR1 LGHNA, CDR2 YSLEER. CDR3 length: 14 residues. CDR3 bases: TGCGCCAGCAGCCAAGTGCTAGCGGTTGAGACCCAGTACTTC. This encodes CASSQVLAVETQYF.

This clonotype was detected only a few times. The chain joins TRBV3-1 to TRBJ2-1, with no clear D. The CDR3 loop spans 15 amino acids. V gave up 1 base and J gave up 5 bases, with 12 bases separating them. Germline V CDR1 and CDR2: LGHDT, YNNKEL (reference sequence). The CDR3 nucleotides read TGTGCCAGCAGCCAAGGCGATAAGCAACACAATGAGCAGTTCTTC. It encodes CASSQGDKQHNEQFF.

Only a few counts were recorded for this clonotype. V usage is TRBV20-1 and J usage is TRBJ2-7; TRBD1 matches 9 bases. CDR3 size: 13 residues. The germline CDR1 and CDR2 sequences are DFQATT and SNEGSKA (reference sequence). V gave up 4 bases and J gave up 2 bases; unmatched junction bases: 3. The CDR3 coding sequence is TGCAGTGCTATAGGACAGGGGCCCTACGAGCAGTACTTC. It yields the protein CSAIGQGPYEQYF.

This clonotype appeared a few times. DNA for the CDR3: TGTGCCAGCAGTCCAGAAGGGACAGGGGGCACAGATACGCAGTATTTT. This codes for CASSPEGTGGTDTQYF. The V call is TRBV12-3 or TRBV12-4, the J call TRBJ2-3; 10 bases match TRBD1. The CDR3 length is 16 residues. V shed 5 bases and J 1 base; nucleotides not matched to a gene: 6.

This clonotype is judged medium-sized. The genes are TRBV7-9 and TRBJ1-5; D not resolved. The V end was cut by 5 bases, the J end by 0 bases, with 17 bases between. The CDR3 loop spans 17 amino acids. Germline CDR1 is SEHNR and CDR2 is FQNEAQ (reference sequence). CDR3 loop: CASSRYEGGYSNQPQHF. CDR3 DNA sequence: TGTGCCAGCAGCCGTTACGAGGGCGGTTATAGCAATCAGCCCCAGCATTTT.

The chain joins TRBV6-5 to TRBJ2-1, with D possibly matching TRBD2 (5 bases). V was clipped by 2 bases and J by 0 bases, with 8 bases between them. Per germline, CDR1 MNHEY and CDR2 SVGAGI. The CDR3 runs to 15 residues. The CDR3 coding sequence is TGTGCCAGCAGTTACCGGACTTTCTCCTACAATGAGCAGTTCTTC. Residues: CASSYRTFSYNEQFF.

This clonotype appeared a few times. The V gene is TRBV28, the J gene TRBJ1-1; D not resolved. CDR1 is MDHEN, CDR2 SYDVKM, per germline. This CDR3 is built from 14 residues. V lost 7 bases to trimming and J lost 6 bases, with 18 bases between them. The CDR3 DNA reads TGTGCCAGCACCCTGGGAGGTGTCGCCCCTGAAGCTTTCTTT. Its translation is CASTLGGVAPEAFF.

This clonotype came up a few times. The rearrangement uses TRBV3-1 and TRBJ1-6; D gene unclear. The V and J ends lost 2 bases and 7 bases respectively, with 15 bases between them. The length of the CDR3 is 16 residues. Germline CDR1 and CDR2: LGHDT and YNNKEL (reference sequence). CDR3 nucleotides: TGTGCCAGCAGCCAACCGGGCCACGCGGGGAATTCACCCCTCCACTTT. This codes for CASSQPGHAGNSPLHF.

This clonotype came up many times. The chain links TRBV7-7 to TRBJ2-7; D may be TRBD2 (6 bases). This CDR3 comprises 13 residues. Germline-derived CDR1 and CDR2 are SSHAT and FNYEAQ (reference sequence). Between the trimmed V and J ends, which lost 2 bases and 7 bases, there was a span of 12 bases. CDR3 amino acids: CASSLSPGREQYF. CDR3 DNA sequence: TGTGCCAGCAGCTTAAGCCCAGGGAGGGAGCAGTACTTC.

The chain employs TRBV5-4 and TRBJ2-5, with unresolved D. Germline values: CDR1 SGHNT, CDR2 YYREEE (reference sequence). Trimming took off 10 bases at V and 4 bases at J, with 14 bases between the two ends. The CDR3 has 12 residues. This chain's CDR3 is CALGALGETQYF. The CDR3 coding sequence is TGTGCCCTCGGAGCTCTGGGAGAGACCCAGTACTTC.

This chain uses TRBV12-3 or TRBV12-4 with TRBJ2-3; the match to TRBD2 covers 9 bases. With V trimmed by 1 base and J by 0 bases, 14 bases remained unmatched. This CDR3 contains 20 residues. CDR3: CASSLGGGLAGRESTDTQYF. Written as DNA, the CDR3 is TGTGCCAGCAGTTTAGGAGGGGGGCTAGCGGGGAGAGAAAGCACAGATACGCAGTATTTT.

This CDR3 reads CASSLVGGAPNNSPLHF. As DNA, the CDR3 is TGTGCCAGCAGCTTAGTGGGAGGGGCCCCCAATAATTCACCCCTCCACTTT. The rearrangement uses TRBV11-2 and TRBJ1-6; D is perhaps TRBD1 (5 bases). Germline V gives CDR1 SGHAT, CDR2 FQNNGV. This CDR3 has 17 residues. V dropped 1 base and J dropped 5 bases, with 15 bases sitting between them. The whole variable domain, filled in from reference TRBV11-2 and TRBJ1-6, reads EAGVAQSPRYKIIEKRQSVAFWCNPISGHATLYWYQQILGQGPKLLIQFQNNGVVDDSQLPKDRFSAERLKGVDSTLKIQPAKLEDSAVYLCASSLVGGAPNNSPLHFGNGTRLTVT.

This clonotype has only a few counts. The gene calls are TRBV12-3 or TRBV12-4 and TRBJ1-2; 9 bases align to TRBD1. The CDR3 has 15 residues. With V trimmed by 5 bases and J by 2 bases, 6 bases remained unmatched. The CDR3 loop reads CASSPRTGDNYGYTF. Written as DNA, the CDR3 is TGTGCCAGCAGTCCCCGGACAGGGGACAACTATGGCTACACCTTC.

The chain couples TRBV7-3 to TRBJ2-2; tentative D call: TRBD2 (6 bases). Germline CDR1 is SGHTA and CDR2 is FQGTGA. The germline V and J ends were trimmed by 6 bases and 5 bases, with 7 bases remaining between them. The CDR3 loop spans 12 amino acids. In nucleotides, the CDR3 is TGTGCCAGCAGGGGGGGTACCGGGGAGCTGTTTTTT. The encoded protein is CASRGGTGELFF.

This chain links TRBV5-1 with TRBJ1-4, with 7 positions matching TRBD1. The germline CDR1 and CDR2 sequences are SGHRS and YFSETQ. Trimming cost V 5 bases and J 3 bases; bases outside gene matches: 1. The CDR3 consists of 13 residues. The CDR3 protein is CASRTGSNEKLFF. The CDR3 DNA follows: TGCGCCAGCAGGACAGGGTCTAATGAAAAACTGTTTTTT.

This chain uses TRBV7-2 with TRBJ1-1; D ambiguous. This CDR3 region has 12 residues. The V gene lost 1 base and the J gene lost 8 bases, with 8 bases spanning the gap. In germline, CDR1 is SGHTA, CDR2 FQGNSA. The CDR3 bases are TGTGCCAGCAGCTTAGGTTGGCAGGAAGCTTTCTTT. Amino acid sequence: CASSLGWQEAFF.